Here is one T cell receptor beta chain with its context. Its specificity is not known. Other DNA sequences in the same sample also yield this CDR3. Germline assignment: CDR1 GTSNPN and CDR2 SVGIG (reference sequence). This CDR3 spans 13 amino acids. With V trimmed by 0 bases and J by 9 bases, 5 bases remained unmatched. The sequenced template was cDNA made from the entire isolated RNA. The repertoire was sequenced with immunoSEQ multiplex PCR; TCRdb's copy has only in-frame clones and lacks some. The sample shows 240,000 or so clones, about 70% of them seen only once. The sample belongs to a study of beta chain features in type 1 diabetes. Findings and caveats of the study: When cDNA is sequenced, cells with high TCR expression could be over-represented.

The TCR sequence derives from a man aged 30 to 45 in good health. The source material was naive CD4+ T cells from blood. The genes are TRBV30 and TRBJ2-1; 7 nucleotides match TRBD2. The CDR3 protein is CAWSVRVAGEQFF. The CDR3 nucleotides are TGTGCCTGGAGTGTGAGGGTAGCGGGTGAGCAGTTCTTC.